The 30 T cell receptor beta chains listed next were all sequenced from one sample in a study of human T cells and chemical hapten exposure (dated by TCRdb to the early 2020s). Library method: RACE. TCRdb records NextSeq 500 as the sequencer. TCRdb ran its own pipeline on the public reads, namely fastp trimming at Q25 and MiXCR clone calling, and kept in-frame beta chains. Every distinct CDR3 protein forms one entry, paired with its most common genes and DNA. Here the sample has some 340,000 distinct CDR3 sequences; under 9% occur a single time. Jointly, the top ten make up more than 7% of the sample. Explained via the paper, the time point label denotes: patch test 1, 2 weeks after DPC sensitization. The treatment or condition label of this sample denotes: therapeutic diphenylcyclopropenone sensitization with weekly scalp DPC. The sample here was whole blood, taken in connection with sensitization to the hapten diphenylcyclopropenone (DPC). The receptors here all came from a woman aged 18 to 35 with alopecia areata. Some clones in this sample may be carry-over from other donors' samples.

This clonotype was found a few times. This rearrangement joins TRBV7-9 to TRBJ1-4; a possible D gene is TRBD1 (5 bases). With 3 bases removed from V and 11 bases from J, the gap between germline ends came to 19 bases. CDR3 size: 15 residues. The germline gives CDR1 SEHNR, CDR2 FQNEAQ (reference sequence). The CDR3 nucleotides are TGTGCCAGCAGCTTCCCCGGGACGGAGGAAAACAAACTGTTTTTT. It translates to CASSFPGTEENKLFF.

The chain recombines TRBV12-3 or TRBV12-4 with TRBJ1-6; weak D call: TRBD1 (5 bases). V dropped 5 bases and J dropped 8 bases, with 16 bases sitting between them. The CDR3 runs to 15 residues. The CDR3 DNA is TGTGCCAGCAGTGGTATGGGACGTCGGGATTCACCCCTCCACTTT. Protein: CASSGMGRRDSPLHF.

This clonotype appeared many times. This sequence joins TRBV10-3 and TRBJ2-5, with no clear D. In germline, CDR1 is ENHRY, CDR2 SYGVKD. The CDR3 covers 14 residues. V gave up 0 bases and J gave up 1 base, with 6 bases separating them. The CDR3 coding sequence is TGTGCCATCAGTGAGTCACGAGGCCAAGAGACCCAGTACTTC. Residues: CAISESRGQETQYF.

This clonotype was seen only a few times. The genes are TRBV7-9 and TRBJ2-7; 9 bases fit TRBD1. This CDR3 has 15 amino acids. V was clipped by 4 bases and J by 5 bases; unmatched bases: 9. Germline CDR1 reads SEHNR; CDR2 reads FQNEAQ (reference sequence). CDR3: CASSSRDRVYNEQYF. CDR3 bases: TGTGCCAGCAGCTCCCGGGACAGGGTTTACAACGAGCAGTACTTC.

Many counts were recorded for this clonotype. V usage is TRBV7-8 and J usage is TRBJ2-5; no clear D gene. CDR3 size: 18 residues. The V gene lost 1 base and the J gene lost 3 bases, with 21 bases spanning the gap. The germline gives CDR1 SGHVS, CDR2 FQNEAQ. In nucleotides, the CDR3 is TGTGCCAGCAGCTTAGACCCTCGGAATCTTTATTCTGAAGAGACCCAGTACTTC. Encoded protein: CASSLDPRNLYSEETQYF.

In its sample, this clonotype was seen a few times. In DNA form, the CDR3 reads TGCGCCAGCAGCTTGAAACAGGGGTCGGTATGGCCCACTGAAGCTTTCTTT. This gives the protein CASSLKQGSVWPTEAFF. This sequence joins TRBV5-1 and TRBJ1-1; 7 positions agree with TRBD1. The CDR3 is made up of 17 amino acids. In germline, CDR1 is SGHRS, CDR2 YFSETQ. Trimming cost V 1 base and J 4 bases; bases outside gene matches: 13. Full variable domain (outside the CDR3, taken from reference TRBV5-1 and TRBJ1-1): KAGVTQTPRYLIKTRGQQVTLSCSPISGHRSVSWYQQTPGQGLQFLFEYFSETQRNKGNFPGRFSGRQFSNSRSEMNVSTLELGDSALYLCASSLKQGSVWPTEAFFGQGTRLTVV.

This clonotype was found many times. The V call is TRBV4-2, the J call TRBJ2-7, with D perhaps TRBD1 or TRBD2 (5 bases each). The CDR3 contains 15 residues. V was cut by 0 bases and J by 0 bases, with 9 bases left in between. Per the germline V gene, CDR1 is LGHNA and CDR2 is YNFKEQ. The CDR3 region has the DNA TGTGCCAGCAGCCAAGAGTCGGGGACCTCCTACGAGCAGTACTTC. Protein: CASSQESGTSYEQYF.

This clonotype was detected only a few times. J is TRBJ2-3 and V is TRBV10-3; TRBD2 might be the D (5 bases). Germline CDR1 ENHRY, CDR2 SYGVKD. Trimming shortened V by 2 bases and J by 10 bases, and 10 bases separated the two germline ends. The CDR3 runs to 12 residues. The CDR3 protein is CAISEVKGAQYF. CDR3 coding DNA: TGTGCCATCAGTGAGGTGAAGGGAGCGCAGTATTTT.

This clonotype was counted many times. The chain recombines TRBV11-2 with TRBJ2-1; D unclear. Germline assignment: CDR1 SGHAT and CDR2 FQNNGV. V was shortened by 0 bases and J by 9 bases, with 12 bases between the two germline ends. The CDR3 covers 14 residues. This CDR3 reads CASSLDRKVGEQFF. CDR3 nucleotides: TGTGCCAGCAGCTTAGATCGGAAGGTAGGTGAGCAGTTCTTC.

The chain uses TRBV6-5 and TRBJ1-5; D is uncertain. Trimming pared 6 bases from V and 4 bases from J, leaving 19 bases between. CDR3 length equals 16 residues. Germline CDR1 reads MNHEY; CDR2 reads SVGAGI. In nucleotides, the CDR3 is TGTGCCAGCAGGAACTCTAGAATGGCGGGGAATCAGCCCCAGCATTTT. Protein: CASRNSRMAGNQPQHF.

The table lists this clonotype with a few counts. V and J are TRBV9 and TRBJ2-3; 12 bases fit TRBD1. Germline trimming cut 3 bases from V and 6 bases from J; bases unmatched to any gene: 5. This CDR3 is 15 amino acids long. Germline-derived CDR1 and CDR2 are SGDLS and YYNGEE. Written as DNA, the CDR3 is TGTGCCAGCAGCGAGGGACAGGGGGCTTTGGATACGCAGTATTTT. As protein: CASSEGQGALDTQYF.

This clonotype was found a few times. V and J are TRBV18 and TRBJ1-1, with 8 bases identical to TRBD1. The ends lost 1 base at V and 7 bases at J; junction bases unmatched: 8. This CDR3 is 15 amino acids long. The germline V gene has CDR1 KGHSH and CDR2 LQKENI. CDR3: CASSPLIGQGLEAFF. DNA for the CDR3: TGTGCCAGCTCACCACTAATTGGACAGGGACTTGAAGCTTTCTTT.

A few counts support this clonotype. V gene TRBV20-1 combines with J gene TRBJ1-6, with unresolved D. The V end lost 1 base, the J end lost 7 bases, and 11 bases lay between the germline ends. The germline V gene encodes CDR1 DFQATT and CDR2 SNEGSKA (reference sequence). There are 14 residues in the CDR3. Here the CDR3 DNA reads TGCAGTGCTAGAGGGACCTTGGAGAATTCACCCCTCCACTTT. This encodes CSARGTLENSPLHF.

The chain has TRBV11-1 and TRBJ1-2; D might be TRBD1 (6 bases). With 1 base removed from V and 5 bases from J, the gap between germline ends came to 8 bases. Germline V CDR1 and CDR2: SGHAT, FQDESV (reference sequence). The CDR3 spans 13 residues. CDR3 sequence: CASSLEGVYGYTF. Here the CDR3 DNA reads TGTGCCAGCAGCTTAGAGGGGGTATATGGCTACACCTTC.

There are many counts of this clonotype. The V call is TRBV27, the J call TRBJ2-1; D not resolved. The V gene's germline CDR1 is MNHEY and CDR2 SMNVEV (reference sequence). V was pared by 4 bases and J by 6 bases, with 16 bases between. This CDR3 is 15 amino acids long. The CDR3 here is CASSSGSLVGNEQFF. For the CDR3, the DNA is TGTGCCAGCAGTTCCGGGTCCCTGGTAGGCAATGAGCAGTTCTTC.

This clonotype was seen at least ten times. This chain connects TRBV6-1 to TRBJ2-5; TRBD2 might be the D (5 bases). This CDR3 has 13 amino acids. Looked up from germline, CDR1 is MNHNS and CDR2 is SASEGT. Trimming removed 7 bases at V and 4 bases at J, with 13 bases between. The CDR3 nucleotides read TGTGCCAGCACCCAACGGACTTCAGAGACCCAGTACTTC. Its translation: CASTQRTSETQYF.

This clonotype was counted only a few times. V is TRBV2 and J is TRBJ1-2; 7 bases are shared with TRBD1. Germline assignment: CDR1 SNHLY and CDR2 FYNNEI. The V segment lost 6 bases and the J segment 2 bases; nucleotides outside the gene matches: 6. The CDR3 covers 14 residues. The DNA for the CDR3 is TGTGCCAGCAGAAGCAAGACAGGGAACTATGGCTACACCTTC. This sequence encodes CASRSKTGNYGYTF.

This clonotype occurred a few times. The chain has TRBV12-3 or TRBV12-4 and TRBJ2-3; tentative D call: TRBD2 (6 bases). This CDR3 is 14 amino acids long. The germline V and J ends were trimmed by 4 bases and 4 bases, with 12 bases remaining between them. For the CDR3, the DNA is TGTGCCAGCAGTTCGGGAGATCGACCAGATACGCAGTATTTT. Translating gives CASSSGDRPDTQYF.

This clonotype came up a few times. The DNA of the CDR3 is TGTGCCAGCAGTTTTTGGGGGAATCAGCCCCAGCATTTT. Protein sequence: CASSFWGNQPQHF. The gene calls are TRBV12-3 or TRBV12-4 and TRBJ1-5, with D possibly being TRBD1 (5 bases). CDR3 size: 13 residues. The V gene lost 3 bases and the J gene lost 4 bases, with 7 bases spanning the gap.

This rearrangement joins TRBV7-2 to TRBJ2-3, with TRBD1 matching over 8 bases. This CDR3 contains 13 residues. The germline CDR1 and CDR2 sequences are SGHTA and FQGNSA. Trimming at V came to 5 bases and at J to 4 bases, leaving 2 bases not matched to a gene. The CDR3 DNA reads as TGTGCCAGCAGCCGACAGGGGCCAGATACGCAGTATTTT. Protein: CASSRQGPDTQYF.

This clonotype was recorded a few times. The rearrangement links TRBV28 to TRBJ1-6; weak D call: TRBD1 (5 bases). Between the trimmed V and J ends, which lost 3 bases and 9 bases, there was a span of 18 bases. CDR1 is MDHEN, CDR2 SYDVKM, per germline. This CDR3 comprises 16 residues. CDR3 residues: CASSFNFGASGSPLHF. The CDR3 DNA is TGTGCCAGCAGTTTTAATTTTGGGGCTTCGGGTTCACCCCTCCACTTT.

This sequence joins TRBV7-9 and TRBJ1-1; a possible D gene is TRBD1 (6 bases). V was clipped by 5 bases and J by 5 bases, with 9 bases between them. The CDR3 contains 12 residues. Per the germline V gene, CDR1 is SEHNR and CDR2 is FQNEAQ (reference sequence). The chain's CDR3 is CASSHTGTEAFF. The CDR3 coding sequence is TGTGCCAGCAGCCATACAGGGACTGAAGCTTTCTTT.

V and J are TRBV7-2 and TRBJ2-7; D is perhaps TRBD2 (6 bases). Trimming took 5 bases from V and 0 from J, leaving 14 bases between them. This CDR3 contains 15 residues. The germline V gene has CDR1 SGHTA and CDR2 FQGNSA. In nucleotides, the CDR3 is TGTGCCAGCAGCCCCAGACTAGGCAGCTCCTACGAGCAGTACTTC. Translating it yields CASSPRLGSSYEQYF.

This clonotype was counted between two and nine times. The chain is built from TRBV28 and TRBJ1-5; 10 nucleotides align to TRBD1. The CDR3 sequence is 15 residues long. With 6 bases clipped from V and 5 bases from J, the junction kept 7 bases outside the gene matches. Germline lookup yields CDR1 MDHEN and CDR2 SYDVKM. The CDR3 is CASRGETGGYQPQHF. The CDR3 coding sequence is TGTGCCAGCAGAGGGGAGACAGGGGGCTATCAGCCCCAGCATTTT.

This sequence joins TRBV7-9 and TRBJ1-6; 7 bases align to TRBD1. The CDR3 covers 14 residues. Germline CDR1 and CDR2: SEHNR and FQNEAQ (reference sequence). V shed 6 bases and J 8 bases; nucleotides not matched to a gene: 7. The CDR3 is CASRADRVDSPLHF. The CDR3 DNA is TGTGCCAGCAGAGCCGACAGGGTTGATTCACCCCTCCACTTT.

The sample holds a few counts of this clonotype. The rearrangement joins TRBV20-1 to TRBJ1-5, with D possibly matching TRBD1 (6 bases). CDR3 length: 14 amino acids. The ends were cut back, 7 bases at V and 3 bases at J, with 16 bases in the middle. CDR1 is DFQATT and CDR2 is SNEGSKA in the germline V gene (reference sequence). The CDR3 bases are TGCAGTGGGAGTCGAGGGGGATACAATCAGCCCCAGCATTTT. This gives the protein CSGSRGGYNQPQHF.

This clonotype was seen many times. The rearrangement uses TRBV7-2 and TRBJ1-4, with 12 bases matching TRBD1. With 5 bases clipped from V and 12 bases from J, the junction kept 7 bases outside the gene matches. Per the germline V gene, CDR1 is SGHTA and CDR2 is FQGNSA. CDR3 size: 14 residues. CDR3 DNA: TGTGCCAGCAGCATTGGGACAGGGGGCAGGGAACTGTTTTTT. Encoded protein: CASSIGTGGRELFF.

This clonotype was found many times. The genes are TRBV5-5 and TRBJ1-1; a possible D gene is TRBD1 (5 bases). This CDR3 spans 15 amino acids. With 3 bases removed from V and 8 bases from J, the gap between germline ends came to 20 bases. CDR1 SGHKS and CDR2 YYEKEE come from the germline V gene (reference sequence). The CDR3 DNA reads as TGTGCCAGCAGCTCCGACTCCGGCGGGGGGGTGGAAGCTTTCTTT. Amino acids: CASSSDSGGGVEAFF.

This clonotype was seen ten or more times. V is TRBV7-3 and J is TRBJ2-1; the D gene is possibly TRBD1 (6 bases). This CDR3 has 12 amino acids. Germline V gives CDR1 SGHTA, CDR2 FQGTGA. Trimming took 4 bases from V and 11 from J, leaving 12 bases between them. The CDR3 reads CASSSLGQKQFF. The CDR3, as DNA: TGTGCCAGCAGCTCCCTAGGACAGAAGCAGTTCTTC.

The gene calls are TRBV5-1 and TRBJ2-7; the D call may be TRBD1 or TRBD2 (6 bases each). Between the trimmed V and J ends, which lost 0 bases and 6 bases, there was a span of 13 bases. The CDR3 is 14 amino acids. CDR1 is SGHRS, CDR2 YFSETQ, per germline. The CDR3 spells CASSLDRGAGEQYF. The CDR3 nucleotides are TGCGCCAGCAGCTTGGATAGGGGGGCTGGCGAGCAGTACTTC. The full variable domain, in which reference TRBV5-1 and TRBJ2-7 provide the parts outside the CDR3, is KAGVTQTPRYLIKTRGQQVTLSCSPISGHRSVSWYQQTPGQGLQFLFEYFSETQRNKGNFPGRFSGRQFSNSRSEMNVSTLELGDSALYLCASSLDRGAGEQYFGPGTRLTVT.